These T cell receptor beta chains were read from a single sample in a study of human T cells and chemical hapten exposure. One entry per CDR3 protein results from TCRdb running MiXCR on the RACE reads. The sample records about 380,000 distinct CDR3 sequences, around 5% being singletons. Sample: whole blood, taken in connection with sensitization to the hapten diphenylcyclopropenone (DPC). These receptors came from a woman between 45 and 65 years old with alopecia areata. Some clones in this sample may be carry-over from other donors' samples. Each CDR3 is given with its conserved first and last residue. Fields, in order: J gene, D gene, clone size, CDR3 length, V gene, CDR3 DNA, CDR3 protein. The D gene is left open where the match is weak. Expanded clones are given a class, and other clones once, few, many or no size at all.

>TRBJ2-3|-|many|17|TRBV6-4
TGTGCCAGCAGTGATTACTTCAGGGCCCCCAGCACAGATACGCAGTATTTT
CASSDYFRAPSTDTQYF
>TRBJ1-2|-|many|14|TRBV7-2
TGTGCCAGCAGCTCCGGACAGACGAACTATGGCTACACCTTC
CASSSGQTNYGYTF
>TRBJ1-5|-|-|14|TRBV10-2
TGCGCCAGCAGTGACTGGCGGGGTGAGCAGCCCCAGCATTTT
CASSDWRGEQPQHF
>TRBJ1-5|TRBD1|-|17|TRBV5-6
TGTGCCAGCAGCTTAACTCGGGACAGGGGCAAGGATCAGCCCCAGCATTTT
CASSLTRDRGKDQPQHF
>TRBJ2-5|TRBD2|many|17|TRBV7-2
TGTGCCAGCAGCTTAGTTCACGGGAAGCGGGGTCAAGAGACCCAGTACTTC
CASSLVHGKRGQETQYF
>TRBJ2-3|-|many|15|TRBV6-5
TGTGCCAGCAGACGGGGCACATCAGGCACAGATACGCAGTATTTT
CASRRGTSGTDTQYF
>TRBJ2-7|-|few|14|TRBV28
TGTGCCAGCAGTCTCCCACTAGCTCCCTACGAGCAGTACTTC
CASSLPLAPYEQYF
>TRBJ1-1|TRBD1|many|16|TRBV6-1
TGTGCCAGCAGGGAAAACCAGGGGGCTTGGAACACTGAAGCTTTCTTT
CASRENQGAWNTEAFF
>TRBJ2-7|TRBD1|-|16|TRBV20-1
TGCAGTGCCCCTCTTGGCGGGACAGGTATCTCCTACGAGCAGTACTTC
CSAPLGGTGISYEQYF
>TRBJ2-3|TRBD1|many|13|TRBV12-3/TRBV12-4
TGTGCCAGCCGGACAGGGGGCGAAGATACGCAGTATTTT
CASRTGGEDTQYF
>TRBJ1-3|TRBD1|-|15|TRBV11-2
TGTGCCAGCGGAGAGGACAGGGGATCTGGAAACACCATATATTTT
CASGEDRGSGNTIYF
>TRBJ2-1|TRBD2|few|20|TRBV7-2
TGTGCCAGCAGCTTAGCCTGGCTAGCGGGGGGACCGAGCTCCTACAATGAGCAGTTCTTC
CASSLAWLAGGPSSYNEQFF
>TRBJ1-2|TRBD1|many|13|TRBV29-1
TGCAGCGCGGCGGACAGGGCGAACTATGGCTACACCTTC
CSAADRANYGYTF
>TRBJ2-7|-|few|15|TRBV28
TGTGCCAGCAGTTTATACCGGGGAAGCTCCTACGAGCAGTACTTC
CASSLYRGSSYEQYF
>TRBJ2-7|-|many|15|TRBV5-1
TGCGCCAGCAGCTTGGAGTCGGGGGTCTACCACGAGCAGTACTTC
CASSLESGVYHEQYF
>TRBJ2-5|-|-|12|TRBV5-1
TGCGCCAGCAGCTTCGGCCAAGAGACCCAGTACTTC
CASSFGQETQYF
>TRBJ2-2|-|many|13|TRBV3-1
TGTGCCAGCAGCCAAGGACTCACCGGGGAGCTGTTTTTT
CASSQGLTGELFF
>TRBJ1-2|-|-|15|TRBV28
TGTGCCAGCAGGTTATGGATGAGGGCTAACTATGGCTACACCTTC
CASRLWMRANYGYTF
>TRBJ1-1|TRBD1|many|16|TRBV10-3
TGTGCCATCAGTGATGTTCATAGACAGGGGATGGCTGAAGCTTTCTTT
CAISDVHRQGMAEAFF
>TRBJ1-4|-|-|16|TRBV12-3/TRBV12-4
TGTGCCAGCAGACCCATCACAGAGGGGGGGAAGGAAAAACTGTTTTTT
CASRPITEGGKEKLFF
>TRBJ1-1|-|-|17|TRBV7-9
TGTGCCAGCAGCCCGCCGCGAGTTTGGGGGTCGAACACTGAAGCTTTCTTT
CASSPPRVWGSNTEAFF
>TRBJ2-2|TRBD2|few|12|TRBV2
TGTGTAAGCGGGATTAACACCGGGGAGCTGTTTTTT
CVSGINTGELFF
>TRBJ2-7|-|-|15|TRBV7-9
TGTGCCAGCAGCCCTCCGCTAAGGAGCTCCTACGAGCAGTACTTC
CASSPPLRSSYEQYF
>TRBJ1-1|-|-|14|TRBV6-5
TGTGCCAGCAGTTACTCGGTTAGCGGGACTGAAGCTTTCTTT
CASSYSVSGTEAFF
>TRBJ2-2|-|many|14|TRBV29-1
TGCAGCGTCCTGGTCCCAAAGACCACCGGGGAGCTGTTTTTT
CSVLVPKTTGELFF
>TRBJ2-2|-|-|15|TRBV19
TGTGCCAGTCGCCCAGCTGGGGCGGGAACCGGGGAGCTGTTTTTT
CASRPAGAGTGELFF
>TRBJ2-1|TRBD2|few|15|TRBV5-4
TGTGCCAGCAGCTCACTAGCGGGACTCGACAATGAGCAGTTCTTC
CASSSLAGLDNEQFF
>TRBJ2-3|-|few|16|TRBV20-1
TGCAGTGCTAGTGGGACCGGCCTTCGAAACACAGATACGCAGTATTTT
CSASGTGLRNTDTQYF
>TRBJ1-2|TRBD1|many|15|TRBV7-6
TGTGCCAGCAGCTTAGATCAGGGGGGTAACTATGGCTACACCTTC
CASSLDQGGNYGYTF
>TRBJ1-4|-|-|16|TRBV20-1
TGCAGTGCTAGGACCCTTATAATTGGTTCTAATGAAAAACTGTTTTTT
CSARTLIIGSNEKLFF
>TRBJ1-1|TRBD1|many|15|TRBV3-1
TGTGCCAGCAGCCAACTCCTTACAGGGGACACTGAAGCTTTCTTT
CASSQLLTGDTEAFF
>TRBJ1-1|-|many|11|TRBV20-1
TGCAGTGCTAGATCAACCCCCGAGGCTTTCTTT
CSARSTPEAFF
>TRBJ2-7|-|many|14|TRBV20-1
TGCAGTGCTAGACGGCGATTCTTCTTCTACGAGCAGTACTTC
CSARRRFFFYEQYF
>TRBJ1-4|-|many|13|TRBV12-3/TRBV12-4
TGTGCCAGCAGTCCCGGGGGAAATGAAAAACTGTTTTTT
CASSPGGNEKLFF
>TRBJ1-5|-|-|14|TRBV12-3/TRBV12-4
TGTGCCAGCAGTTTTGGAGAGACCAATCAGCCCCAGCATTTT
CASSFGETNQPQHF
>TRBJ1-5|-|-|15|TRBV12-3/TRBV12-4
TGTGCCAGCAGTTTATGGGGCGGTAAGGATCAGCCCCAGCATTTT
CASSLWGGKDQPQHF
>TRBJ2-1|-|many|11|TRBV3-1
TGTGCCAGCAGCCAAGATAGTGAGCAGTTCTTC
CASSQDSEQFF
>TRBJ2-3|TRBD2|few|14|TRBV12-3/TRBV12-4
TGTGCCAGCACCCGGGACTATGGTACAGATACGCAGTATTTT
CASTRDYGTDTQYF
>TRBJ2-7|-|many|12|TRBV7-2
TGTGCCAGCAGCATGGGATCCTACGAGCAGTACTTC
CASSMGSYEQYF
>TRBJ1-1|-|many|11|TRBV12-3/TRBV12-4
TGTGCCAGCAGTTTTACCACTGAAGCTTTCTTT
CASSFTTEAFF